The next 23 T cell receptor beta chains were all read from a single sample in a study of T cells in Graves' hyperthyroidism and ophthalmopathy. The CDR3 regions of TCR beta were amplified from RNA transcripts. Using the HTBI primer set, a first-round RT-PCR was run on the TCR CDR3. MiXCR, run by TCRdb on the multiplex PCR reads, gives a single entry per CDR3 protein. The data contain over 400,000 distinct CDR3 sequences, roughly 23% of them singletons. The sequencing input was blood. Every receptor here comes from a woman in her 70s with Graves' ophthalmopathy.

Of note for this clonotype: This may arise from a read error, as a much more abundant clone is one base away. The final CDR3 position lacks the conserved phenylalanine or tryptophan, pointing to a likely read error. J is TRBJ1-2 and V is TRBV28; D possibly corresponds to TRBD1 (6 bases). Per the germline V gene, CDR1 is MDHEN and CDR2 is SYDVKM. V lost 4 bases and J 8 bases, leaving 17 bases between the germline ends. There are 14 residues in the CDR3. Here the CDR3 DNA reads TGTGCCAGCAGTTCAGGGGCAACCAAACGGGGCTACACCCTC. This sequence encodes CASSSGATKRGYTL.

The J gene is TRBJ2-7, the V gene TRBV5-1, with 7 bases matching TRBD2. The J segment lost 7 bases and the V segment lost 3 bases, leaving 19 bases of the junction unmatched. The germline V gene encodes CDR1 SGHRS and CDR2 YFSETQ. This CDR3 has 17 residues. CDR3 in DNA: TGCGCCAGCAGCTGGGGGGGGGGACCCGGGAACAAGGGTGAGCAGTACTTC. The encoded protein is CASSWGGGPGNKGEQYF.

The sample holds many counts of this clonotype. V gene TRBV29-1 combines with J gene TRBJ1-1; 9 positions agree with TRBD1. The CDR3 is 14 amino acids. V shed 2 bases and J 4 bases; nucleotides not matched to a gene: 5. Germline V gene lookup returns CDR1 SQVTM and CDR2 ANQGSEA. CDR3 loop: CSVETGGGGTEAFF. The CDR3 DNA reads as TGCAGCGTTGAAACAGGGGGCGGAGGCACTGAAGCTTTCTTT. The full variable domain, with the rest looked up from reference TRBV29-1 and TRBJ1-1, is SAVISQKPSRDICQRGTSLTIQCQVDSQVTMMFWYRQQPGQSLTLIATANQGSEATYESGFVIDKFPISRPNLTFSTLTVSNMSPEDSSIYLCSVETGGGGTEAFFGQGTRLTVV.

This clonotype turned up a few times. This chain connects TRBV15 to TRBJ2-2; a weak D match, TRBD1 (5 bases). Trimming cost V 3 bases and J 7 bases, with 18 bases left between them. CDR1 and CDR2 from the germline V gene are LNHNV and YYDKDF (reference sequence). This CDR3 spans 16 amino acids. The CDR3, as DNA: TGTGCCACCAGCAGCCCCCAAAGGGGTATCTTCGGGGAGCTGTTTTTT. The encoded protein is CATSSPQRGIFGELFF.

In its sample, this clonotype was seen once. V gene TRBV5-4 combines with J gene TRBJ2-1; TRBD2 is a possible D gene (7 bases). Trimming removed 0 bases at V and 5 bases at J, with 15 bases between. This CDR3 is built from 16 residues. Germline CDR1 is SGHNT and CDR2 is YYREEE (reference sequence). The CDR3 DNA is TGTGCCAGCAGCTTGGTTGGACGGGGGGCGGACAATGAGCAGTTCTTC. Encoded protein: CASSLVGRGADNEQFF.

This clonotype appeared many times. The rearrangement joins TRBV28 to TRBJ2-3; the D call may be TRBD1 or TRBD2 (5 bases each). Trimming left V 3 bases short and J 0 bases short, with 7 bases between. Germline values: CDR1 MDHEN, CDR2 SYDVKM. The CDR3 has 14 amino acids. The CDR3 coding sequence is TGTGCCAGCAGTTTTTGGGGGAGCACAGATACGCAGTATTTT. It yields the protein CASSFWGSTDTQYF. The complete variable domain, with remaining parts taken from reference TRBV28 and TRBJ2-3, reads DVKVTQSSRYLVKRTGEKVFLECVQDMDHENMFWYRQDPGLGLRLIYFSYDVKMKEKGDIPEGYSVSREKKERFSLILESASTNQTSMYLCASSFWGSTDTQYFGPGTRLTVL.

This clonotype was counted ten times or more. V is TRBV7-2 and J is TRBJ2-5; the match to TRBD1 covers 10 bases. Losses at the gene ends were 5 bases for V and 5 bases for J; bases not matched to a gene: 8. The CDR3 has 15 amino acids. CDR1 SGHTA and CDR2 FQGNSA come from the germline V gene. CDR3 nucleotide sequence: TGTGCCAGCAGCCCAGTGGGACAGGGGCGGGAGACCCAGTACTTC. Its protein is CASSPVGQGRETQYF.

This clonotype occurred many times. This chain joins TRBV12-3 or TRBV12-4 and TRBJ2-7; TRBD2 matches 11 bases. With 8 bases clipped from V and 6 bases from J, the junction kept 6 bases outside the gene matches. The length of the CDR3 is 13 residues. The CDR3 spells CASLLAGVSEQYF. The CDR3 bases are TGTGCCAGCCTACTAGCGGGAGTTTCCGAGCAGTACTTC.

This rearrangement joins TRBV7-3 to TRBJ2-1, with no clear D. Trimming cost V 5 bases and J 8 bases, with 13 bases left between them. The CDR3 has 13 amino acids. Germline V CDR1 and CDR2: SGHTA, FQGTGA. The chain's CDR3 is CASSLPSQDEQFF. CDR3 bases: TGTGCCAGCAGCCTTCCAAGTCAGGATGAGCAGTTCTTC.

This clonotype was counted many times. V gene TRBV6-1 combines with J gene TRBJ1-1, with 8 bases matching TRBD1. V lost 6 bases, J lost 5 bases, and 8 bases stayed unmatched. From germline, CDR1 is MNHNS and CDR2 SASEGT. The CDR3 is 14 residues long. This CDR3 reads CASSHRTGRTEAFF. The CDR3 nucleotides read TGTGCCAGCAGCCACAGGACAGGGAGGACTGAAGCTTTCTTT.

The chain recombines TRBV7-2 with TRBJ2-7; unclear D gene. V gave up 2 bases and J gave up 6 bases, with 14 bases separating them. CDR1 is SGHTA and CDR2 is FQGNSA in the germline V gene. The CDR3 covers 14 residues. The CDR3 bases are TGTGCCAGCAGCTTACCCCTAGGTCCGTGCGAGCAGTACTTC. Its protein product is CASSLPLGPCEQYF.

This clonotype turned up a few times. The chain joins TRBV11-3 to TRBJ1-1; D remains unclear. The germline V gene has CDR1 SGHNT and CDR2 YENEEA. V lost 6 bases and J 0 bases, leaving 5 bases between the germline ends. The CDR3 covers 12 residues. CDR3 nucleotides: TGTGCCAGCAGACGGATGAACACTGAAGCTTTCTTT. It yields the protein CASRRMNTEAFF.

This clonotype was seen a few times. The chain is built from TRBV6-7 and TRBJ1-1; 8 nucleotides line up with TRBD1. TRBV6-7 qualifies as an ORF whose function is uncertain. The CDR3 contains 19 residues. J lost 1 base, V lost 7 bases, and 20 bases had no gene match. CDR3 amino acids: CASTSKRGAGGKENTEAFF. In nucleotides, the CDR3 is TGTGCCAGCACCTCAAAGCGTGGTGCAGGGGGCAAAGAGAACACTGAAGCTTTCTTT.

Regarding this clonotype: Its ends do not fully match the called genes, so a read error is possible. J is TRBJ2-1 and V is TRBV5-1; TRBD2 might be the D (7 bases). Germline assignment: CDR1 SGHRS and CDR2 YFSETQ. There are 15 residues in the CDR3. The CDR3 coding sequence is TGTGCCAGCAGCTCCCCGGGGGGCCTCAACAATGAGCAGTTCTTC. It specifies CASSSPGGLNNEQFF.

In this sample, this clonotype turned up a few times. The chain combines TRBV29-1 with TRBJ2-1; 7 bases are a match to TRBD1. The germline CDR1 and CDR2 sequences are SQVTM and ANQGSEA. This CDR3 spans 16 amino acids. Unmatched junction bases numbered 7, after V lost 0 bases and J lost 2 bases. This chain's CDR3 is CSVEDPDRRTYNEQFF. The CDR3 nucleotides are TGCAGCGTTGAAGATCCGGACAGGCGAACCTACAATGAGCAGTTCTTC.

Only a few counts were recorded for this clonotype. The genes are TRBV9 and TRBJ2-7, with 7 bases identical to TRBD1. Looked up from germline, CDR1 is SGDLS and CDR2 is YYNGEE. J gave up 3 bases and V 2 bases, and 8 bases lay outside the gene matches. CDR3 length: 15 residues. The CDR3 loop reads CASSVDPGQFYEQYF. As DNA, the CDR3 is TGTGCCAGCAGCGTGGACCCGGGACAGTTCTACGAGCAGTACTTC.

This clonotype was recorded at least ten times. The chain joins TRBV27 to TRBJ1-3; a possible D gene is TRBD1 (5 bases). CDR1 and CDR2 (germline): MNHEY, SMNVEV (reference sequence). V was pared by 3 bases and J by 5 bases, with 11 bases between. The CDR3 is made up of 14 amino acids. For the CDR3, the DNA is TGTGCCAGCAGTTTCGACAGTTCTCGAAACACCATATATTTT. This codes for CASSFDSSRNTIYF.

This chain uses TRBV12-3 or TRBV12-4 with TRBJ2-3; D gene uncertain. V was pared by 3 bases and J by 0 bases, with 10 bases between. The CDR3 contains 15 residues. CDR3 sequence (DNA): TGTGCCAGCAGTTTGGGCAGCACTAGCACAGATACGCAGTATTTT. Protein product: CASSLGSTSTDTQYF.

This clonotype was seen at least ten times. The chain has TRBV12-3 or TRBV12-4 and TRBJ1-3; D is unresolved. The germline V and J ends were trimmed by 4 bases and 0 bases, with 7 bases remaining between them. The CDR3 totals 14 residues. CDR3 nucleotides: TGTGCCAGCAGTTGGCTTTCCTCTGGAAACACCATATATTTT. Its translation: CASSWLSSGNTIYF.

This clonotype was found many times. The chain uses TRBV24-1 and TRBJ2-1; 9 bases map to TRBD1. CDR1 is KGHDR, CDR2 SFDVKD, per germline. Unmatched junction bases numbered 7, after V lost 6 bases and J lost 8 bases. The CDR3 runs 14 residues. CDR3 DNA sequence: TGTGCCACCAGTCCCCGGACAGGGGTCGATGAGCAGTTCTTC. As protein: CATSPRTGVDEQFF.

This clonotype was counted only a few times. CDR3 in amino acids: CASSTLTLRTYEQYF. CDR3 bases: TGTGCCAGCAGTACTTTGACACTCCGAACCTACGAGCAGTACTTC. The chain has TRBV6-1 and TRBJ2-7; D remains ambiguous. Germline assignment: CDR1 MNHNS and CDR2 SASEGT. The length of the CDR3 is 15 residues. V was trimmed by 5 bases and J by 2 bases, leaving 16 bases between them.

In its sample, this clonotype was seen many times. The V gene is TRBV6-2 or TRBV6-3, the J gene TRBJ2-1, with D possibly being TRBD1 (6 bases). The V end was cut by 0 bases, the J end by 4 bases, with 13 bases between. Germline CDR1 and CDR2: MNHEY and SVGEGT. The CDR3 spans 16 residues. CDR3 sequence reads: CASSYSGAWGYNEQFF. The DNA of the CDR3 is TGTGCCAGCAGTTACTCGGGGGCTTGGGGATACAATGAGCAGTTCTTC.

This clonotype appeared many times. The chain has TRBV11-2 and TRBJ2-1, with TRBD2 matching over 10 bases. The germline V gene has CDR1 SGHAT and CDR2 FQNNGV. This CDR3 spans 16 amino acids. The V segment lost 1 base and the J segment 6 bases; nucleotides outside the gene matches: 6. The CDR3 region is CASSLGRGTSVNEQFF. The DNA of the CDR3 is TGTGCCAGCAGCTTAGGGCGCGGGACTAGCGTCAATGAGCAGTTCTTC. The variable domain in full, with the rest retrieved from reference TRBV11-2 and TRBJ2-1, is EAGVAQSPRYKIIEKRQSVAFWCNPISGHATLYWYQQILGQGPKLLIQFQNNGVVDDSQLPKDRFSAERLKGVDSTLKIQPAKLEDSAVYLCASSLGRGTSVNEQFFGPGTRLTVL.